The TCR beta chain described here comes from a study of blood T cell repertoires in COVID-19. Across the whole study: Acute and convalescent COVID-19 samples came from the United States, Italy and Spain.

How the authors handled the data: For nucleated cells, counts were estimated from reference gene primer amplification. The protocol was immunoSEQ multiplex PCR, while the TCRdb copy is restricted to in-frame clones and leaves out a portion. That table gives V, J and clone size, and the DNA gave D and trimming. Here the sample spans 290,000 or so clones, nearly 90% being singletons. Participants were placed into cohorts based on the clinical history they reported. The V gene lost 4 bases and the J gene lost 4 bases, with 17 bases spanning the gap. CDR3 length: 16 amino acids. Germline V gives CDR1 MDHEN, CDR2 SYDVKM.

The V and J genes are TRBV28 and TRBJ2-1, with unresolved D. Sequenced input: PBMCs or T cells enriched from blood (not recorded which). This receptor was identified in a woman under 30 with acute COVID-19. Here the CDR3 reads CASSSPRRKRYNEQFF. CDR3 sequence (DNA): TGTGCCAGCAGTTCCCCTAGGCGGAAAAGATACAATGAGCAGTTCTTC. Using reference TRBV28 and TRBJ2-1 for the parts outside the CDR3, the full variable domain is DVKVTQSSRYLVKRTGEKVFLECVQDMDHENMFWYRQDPGLGLRLIYFSYDVKMKEKGDIPEGYSVSREKKERFSLILESASTNQTSMYLCASSSPRRKRYNEQFFGPGTRLTVL.